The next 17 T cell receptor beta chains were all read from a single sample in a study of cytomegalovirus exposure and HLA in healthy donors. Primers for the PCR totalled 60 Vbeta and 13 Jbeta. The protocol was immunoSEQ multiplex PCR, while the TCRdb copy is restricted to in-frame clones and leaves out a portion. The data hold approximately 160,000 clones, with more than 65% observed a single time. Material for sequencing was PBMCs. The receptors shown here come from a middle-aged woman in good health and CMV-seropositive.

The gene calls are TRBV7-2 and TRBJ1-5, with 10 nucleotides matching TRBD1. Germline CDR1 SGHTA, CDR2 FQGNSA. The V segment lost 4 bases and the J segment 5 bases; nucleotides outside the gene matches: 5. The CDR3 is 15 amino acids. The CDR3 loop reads CASSSWDRGDQPQHF. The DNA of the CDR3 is TGTGCCAGCAGCTCGTGGGACAGGGGCGATCAGCCCCAGCATTTT.

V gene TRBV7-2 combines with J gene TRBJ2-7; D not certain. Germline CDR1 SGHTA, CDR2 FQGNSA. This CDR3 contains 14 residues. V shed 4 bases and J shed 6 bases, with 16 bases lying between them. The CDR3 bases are TGTGCCAGCAGCTCGCAGCGAGGTTTGGCCGAGCAGTACTTC. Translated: CASSSQRGLAEQYF.

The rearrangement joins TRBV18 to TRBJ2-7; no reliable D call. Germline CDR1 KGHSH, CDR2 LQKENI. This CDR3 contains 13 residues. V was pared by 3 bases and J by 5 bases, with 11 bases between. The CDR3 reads CASSPLGEDEQYF. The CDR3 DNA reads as TGTGCCAGCTCACCCCTAGGCGAGGACGAGCAGTACTTC.

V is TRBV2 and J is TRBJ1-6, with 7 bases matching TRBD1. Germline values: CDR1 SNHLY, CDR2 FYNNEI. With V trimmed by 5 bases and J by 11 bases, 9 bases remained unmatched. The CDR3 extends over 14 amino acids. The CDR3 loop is CASSSSQGHTPLHF. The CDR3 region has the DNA TGTGCCAGCAGTAGTTCACAGGGGCACACACCCCTCCACTTT.

CDR3 nucleotide sequence: TGTGCCAGCGGGGTGGACAGTAACATTCAGTACTTC. Amino acid sequence: CASGVDSNIQYF. The chain is built from TRBV27 and TRBJ2-4; weak D call: TRBD1 (6 bases). This CDR3 contains 12 residues. Between the trimmed V and J ends, which lost 8 bases and 7 bases, there was a span of 12 bases. Germline assignment: CDR1 MNHEY and CDR2 SMNVEV (reference sequence).

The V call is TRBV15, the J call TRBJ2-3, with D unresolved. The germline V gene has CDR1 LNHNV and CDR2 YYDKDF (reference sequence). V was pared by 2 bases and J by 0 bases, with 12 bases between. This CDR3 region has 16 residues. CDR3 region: CATSRHFRPSTDTQYF. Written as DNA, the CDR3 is TGTGCCACCAGCAGACACTTCAGGCCGAGCACAGATACGCAGTATTTT.

CDR3: CASSMGDWANQPQHF. For the CDR3, the DNA is TGTGCCAGTAGTATGGGAGATTGGGCAAATCAGCCCCAGCATTTT. The genes are TRBV19 and TRBJ1-5; D uncertain. This CDR3 has 15 residues. Trimming pared 3 bases from V and 4 bases from J, leaving 13 bases between. Germline V lookup: CDR1 LNHDA, CDR2 SQIVND (reference sequence). Combining the CDR3 with reference TRBV19 and TRBJ1-5 gives the whole variable domain DGGITQSPKYLFRKEGQNVTLSCEQNLNHDAMYWYRQDPGQGLRLIYYSQIVNDFQKGDIAEGYSVSREKKESFPLTVTSAQKNPTAFYLCASSMGDWANQPQHFGDGTRLSIL.

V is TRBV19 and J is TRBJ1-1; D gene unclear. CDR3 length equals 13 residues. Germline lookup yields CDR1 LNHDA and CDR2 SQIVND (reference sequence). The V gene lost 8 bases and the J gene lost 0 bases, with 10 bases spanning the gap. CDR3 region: CASENSLNTEAFF. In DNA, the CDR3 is TGTGCCAGTGAAAACAGTCTGAACACTGAAGCTTTCTTT.

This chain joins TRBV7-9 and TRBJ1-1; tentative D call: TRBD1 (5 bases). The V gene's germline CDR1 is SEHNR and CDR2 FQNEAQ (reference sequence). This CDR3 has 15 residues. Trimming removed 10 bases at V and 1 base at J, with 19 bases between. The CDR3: CATSLILGGNTEAFF. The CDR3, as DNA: TGTGCCACCAGTTTAATCCTCGGGGGGAACACTGAAGCTTTCTTT.

The CDR3, as DNA: TGTGCCAGCAGTGAAGCGGGAGCTCTAGGCCACGAGCAGTACTTC. Protein: CASSEAGALGHEQYF. The chain combines TRBV2 with TRBJ2-7; possible D gene TRBD2, 5 bases. Per the germline V gene, CDR1 is SNHLY and CDR2 is FYNNEI. The CDR3 has 15 residues. Trimming stripped 0 bases from V and 5 bases from J, with 14 bases between.

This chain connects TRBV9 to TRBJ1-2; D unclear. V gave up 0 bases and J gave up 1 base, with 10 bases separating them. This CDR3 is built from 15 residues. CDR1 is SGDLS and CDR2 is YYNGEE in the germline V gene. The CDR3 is CASSVGHLLNYGYTF. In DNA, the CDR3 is TGTGCCAGCAGCGTAGGACACCTTCTTAACTATGGCTACACCTTC.

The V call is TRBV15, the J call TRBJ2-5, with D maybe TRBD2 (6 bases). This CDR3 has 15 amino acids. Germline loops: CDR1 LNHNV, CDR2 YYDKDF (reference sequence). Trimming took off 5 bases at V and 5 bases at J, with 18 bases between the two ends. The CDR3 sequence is CATSAERVPWETQYF. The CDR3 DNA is TGTGCCACCAGCGCAGAGCGGGTCCCATGGGAGACCCAGTACTTC.

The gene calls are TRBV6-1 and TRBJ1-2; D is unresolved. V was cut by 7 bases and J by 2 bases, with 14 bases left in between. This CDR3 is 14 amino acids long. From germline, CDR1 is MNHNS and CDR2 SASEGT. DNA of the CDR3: TGTGCCAGCACCTCGGGAGCCGGGAACTATGGCTACACCTTC. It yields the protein CASTSGAGNYGYTF.

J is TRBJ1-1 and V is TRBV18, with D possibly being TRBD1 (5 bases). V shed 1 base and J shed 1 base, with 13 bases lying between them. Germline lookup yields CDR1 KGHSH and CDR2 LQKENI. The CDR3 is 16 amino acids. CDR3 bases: TGTGCCAGCTCACCACGGGAGGCTGGGGGGAACACTGAAGCTTTCTTT. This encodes CASSPREAGGNTEAFF.

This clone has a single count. CDR3 loop: CATSLGGGTYEQYF. The CDR3 nucleotides read TGTGCCACCAGCCTCGGCGGGGGCACCTACGAGCAGTACTTC. The chain combines TRBV15 with TRBJ2-7; weak D call: TRBD2 (7 bases). Germline lookup yields CDR1 LNHNV and CDR2 YYDKDF (reference sequence). V shed 5 bases and J shed 2 bases, with 13 bases lying between them. This CDR3 spans 14 amino acids.

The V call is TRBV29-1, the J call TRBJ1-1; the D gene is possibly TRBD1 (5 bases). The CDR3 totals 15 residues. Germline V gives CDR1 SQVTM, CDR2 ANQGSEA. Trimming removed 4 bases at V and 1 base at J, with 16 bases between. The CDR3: CSVGGAYVGNTEAFF. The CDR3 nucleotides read TGCAGCGTTGGGGGCGCCTATGTCGGGAACACTGAAGCTTTCTTT.

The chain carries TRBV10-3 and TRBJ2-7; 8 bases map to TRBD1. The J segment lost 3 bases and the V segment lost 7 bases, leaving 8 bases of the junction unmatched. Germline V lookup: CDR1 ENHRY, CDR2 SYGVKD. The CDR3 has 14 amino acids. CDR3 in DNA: TGTGCCATCACCAGGGGGACAGGCGACTACGAGCAGTACTTC. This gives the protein CAITRGTGDYEQYF.